This TCR beta chain was recovered during a study of lymphopenia after photon versus proton radiotherapy. Study conclusions and caveats: Survival link was tested only in deceased patients; proton benefit remains a possibility.

Measured with immunoSEQ multiplex PCR; TCRdb has only the in-frame clones, and not every one. The data show roughly 65,000 clones, roughly 93% seen once. About this clone: Antigen: not known.

The CDR3 is made up of 14 amino acids. Germline V gene data show CDR1 as SQVTM and CDR2 as ANQGSEA. J lost 11 bases, V lost 2 bases, and 13 bases had no gene match. V usage is TRBV29-1 and J usage is TRBJ2-5; 8 positions agree with TRBD1. Sequenced here: peripheral blood, sampled from a patient treated with photon-based radiotherapy. The source is a woman in her seventies with pancreatic cancer. CDR3 protein: CSVERGTGGGEQYF. DNA of the CDR3: TGCAGCGTTGAACGTGGGACAGGAGGAGGGGAGCAGTACTTC. Full variable domain (missing parts from reference TRBV29-1 and TRBJ2-5): SAVISQKPSRDICQRGTSLTIQCQVDSQVTMMFWYRQQPGQSLTLIATANQGSEATYESGFVIDKFPISRPNLTFSTLTVSNMSPEDSSIYLCSVERGTGGGEQYFGPGTRLLVL.